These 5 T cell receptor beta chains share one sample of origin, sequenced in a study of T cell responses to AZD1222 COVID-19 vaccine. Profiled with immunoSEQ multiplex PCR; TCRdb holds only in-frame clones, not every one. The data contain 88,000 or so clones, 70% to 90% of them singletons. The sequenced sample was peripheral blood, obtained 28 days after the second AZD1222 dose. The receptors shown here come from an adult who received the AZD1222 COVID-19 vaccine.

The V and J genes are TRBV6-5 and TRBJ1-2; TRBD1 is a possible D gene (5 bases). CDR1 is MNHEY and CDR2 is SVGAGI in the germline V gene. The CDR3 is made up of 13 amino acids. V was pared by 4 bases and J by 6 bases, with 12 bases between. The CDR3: CASSSTAFHGYTF. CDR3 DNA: TGTGCCAGCAGTTCGACAGCCTTTCATGGCTACACCTTC.

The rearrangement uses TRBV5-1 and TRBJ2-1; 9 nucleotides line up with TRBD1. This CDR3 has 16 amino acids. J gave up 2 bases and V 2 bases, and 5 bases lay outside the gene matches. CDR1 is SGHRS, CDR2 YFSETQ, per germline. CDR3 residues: CASSLDRGSTYNEQFF. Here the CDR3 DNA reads TGCGCCAGCAGCTTAGACAGGGGGAGCACCTACAATGAGCAGTTCTTC.

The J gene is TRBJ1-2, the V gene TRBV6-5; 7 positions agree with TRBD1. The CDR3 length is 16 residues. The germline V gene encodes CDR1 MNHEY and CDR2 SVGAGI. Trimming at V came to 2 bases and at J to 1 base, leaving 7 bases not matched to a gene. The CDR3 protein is CASSYTGANFNYGYTF. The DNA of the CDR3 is TGTGCCAGCAGTTACACAGGGGCCAATTTTAACTATGGCTACACCTTC.

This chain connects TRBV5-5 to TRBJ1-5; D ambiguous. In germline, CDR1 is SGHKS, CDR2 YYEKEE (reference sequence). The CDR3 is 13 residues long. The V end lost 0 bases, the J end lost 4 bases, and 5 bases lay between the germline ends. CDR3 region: CASSLDTNQPQHF. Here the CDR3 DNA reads TGTGCCAGCAGCTTGGACACTAATCAGCCCCAGCATTTT.

The CDR3: CASRPGQLSSYEQYF. CDR3 bases: TGTGCCAGCAGGCCGGGACAGCTGAGCTCCTACGAGCAGTACTTC. The V call is TRBV6-6, the J call TRBJ2-7, with 7 bases lining up with TRBD1. With V trimmed by 6 bases and J by 0 bases, 8 bases remained unmatched. There are 15 residues in the CDR3. CDR1 is MNHNY and CDR2 is SVGAGI in the germline V gene (reference sequence).